The 3 T cell receptor beta chains listed next were all sequenced from one sample in a study of cytomegalovirus exposure and HLA in healthy donors. PCR used 60 Vbeta primers and 13 Jbeta primers. The table came from immunoSEQ multiplex PCR; TCRdb's copy has only in-frame clones and leaves some out. The data contain more than 150,000 clones, more than 75% of them singletons. Sequenced: PBMCs. The receptors shown here come from a girl under three years old in good health and CMV-seronegative.

Only one count was recorded for this clone. The chain carries TRBV11-2 and TRBJ2-1; 9 bases are shared with TRBD1. The germline V gene encodes CDR1 SGHAT and CDR2 FQNNGV. The CDR3 covers 16 residues. V gave up 4 bases and J gave up 2 bases; unmatched junction bases: 6. Here the CDR3 reads CASSSRDRDPYNEQFF. CDR3 nucleotides: TGTGCCAGCAGCTCCCGGGACAGGGACCCCTACAATGAGCAGTTCTTC. Looking up the rest from reference TRBV11-2 and TRBJ2-1 gives the full variable domain: EAGVAQSPRYKIIEKRQSVAFWCNPISGHATLYWYQQILGQGPKLLIQFQNNGVVDDSQLPKDRFSAERLKGVDSTLKIQPAKLEDSAVYLCASSSRDRDPYNEQFFGPGTRLTVL.

V usage is TRBV5-6 and J usage is TRBJ2-1; D gene ambiguous. Trimming shortened V by 2 bases and J by 4 bases, and 16 bases separated the two germline ends. Germline loops: CDR1 SGHDT, CDR2 YYEEEE. The CDR3 loop spans 16 amino acids. Here the CDR3 reads CASSLESSSFYNEQFF. In nucleotides, the CDR3 is TGTGCCAGCAGCTTAGAGAGCTCCTCCTTTTACAATGAGCAGTTCTTC. Looking up the rest from reference TRBV5-6 and TRBJ2-1 gives the full variable domain: DAGVTQSPTHLIKTRGQQVTLRCSPKSGHDTVSWYQQALGQGPQFIFQYYEEEERQRGNFPDRFSGHQFPNYSSELNVNALLLGDSALYLCASSLESSSFYNEQFFGPGTRLTVL.

The gene calls are TRBV27 and TRBJ2-5, with 11 bases that match TRBD2. The CDR3 contains 17 residues. The junction had 13 bases not matched to a gene; V was cut back by 5 bases and J by 5 bases. The germline V gene encodes CDR1 MNHEY and CDR2 SMNVEV (reference sequence). DNA for the CDR3: TGTGCCAGCAGTATCGGGCTAGCGGGAGGAGGGAGGGAGACCCAGTACTTC. Protein sequence: CASSIGLAGGGRETQYF.